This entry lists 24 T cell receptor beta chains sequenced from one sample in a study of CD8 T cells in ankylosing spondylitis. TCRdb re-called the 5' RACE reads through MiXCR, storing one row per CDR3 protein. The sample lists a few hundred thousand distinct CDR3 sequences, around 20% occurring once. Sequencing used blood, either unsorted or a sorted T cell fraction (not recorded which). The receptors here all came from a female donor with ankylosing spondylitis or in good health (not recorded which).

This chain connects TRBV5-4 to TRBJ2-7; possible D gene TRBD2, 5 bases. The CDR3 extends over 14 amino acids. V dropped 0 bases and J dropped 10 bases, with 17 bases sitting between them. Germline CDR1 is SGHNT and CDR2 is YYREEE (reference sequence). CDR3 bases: TGTGCCAGCAGCTTGGCCAGGAATGGGAGCGGACAGTACTTC. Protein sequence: CASSLARNGSGQYF.

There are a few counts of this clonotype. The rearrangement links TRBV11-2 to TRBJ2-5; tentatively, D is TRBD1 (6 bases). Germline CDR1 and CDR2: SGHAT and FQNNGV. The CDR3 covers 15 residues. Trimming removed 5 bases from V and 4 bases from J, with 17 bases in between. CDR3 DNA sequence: TGTGCCAGCAGCCCAGCTTGGGACACTGTAGAGACCCAGTACTTC. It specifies CASSPAWDTVETQYF.

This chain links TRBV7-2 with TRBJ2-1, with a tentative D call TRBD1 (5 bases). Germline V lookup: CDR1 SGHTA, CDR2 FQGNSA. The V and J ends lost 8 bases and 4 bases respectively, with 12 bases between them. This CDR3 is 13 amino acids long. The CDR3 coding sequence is TGTGCCAGCGAGAGGTACAGGTACAATGAGCAGTTCTTC. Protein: CASERYRYNEQFF.

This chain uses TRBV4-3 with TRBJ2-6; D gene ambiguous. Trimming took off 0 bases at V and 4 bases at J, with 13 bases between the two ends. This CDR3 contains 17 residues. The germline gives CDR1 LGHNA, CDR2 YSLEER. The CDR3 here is CASSQDSGGVGANVLTF. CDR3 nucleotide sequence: TGCGCCAGCAGCCAAGACTCCGGCGGAGTGGGGGCCAACGTCCTGACTTTC.

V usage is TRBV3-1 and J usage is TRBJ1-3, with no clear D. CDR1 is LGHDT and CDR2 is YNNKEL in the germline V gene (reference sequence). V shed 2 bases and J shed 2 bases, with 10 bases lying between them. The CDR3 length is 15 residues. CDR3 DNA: TGTGCCAGCAGCCAATCGGGGTGGACTGGAAACACCATATATTTT. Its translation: CASSQSGWTGNTIYF.

Here the CDR3 DNA reads TGCAGTGCCCCCAGTAGGGTCTATGGCTACACCTTC. It encodes CSAPSRVYGYTF. The chain links TRBV20-1 to TRBJ1-2; D not certain. The germline CDR1 and CDR2 sequences are DFQATT and SNEGSKA (reference sequence). The CDR3 has 12 amino acids. V shed 6 bases and J shed 4 bases, with 12 bases lying between them.

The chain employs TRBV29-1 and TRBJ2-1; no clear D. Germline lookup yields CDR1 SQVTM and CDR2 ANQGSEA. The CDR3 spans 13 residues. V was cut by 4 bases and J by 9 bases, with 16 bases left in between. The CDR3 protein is CSVVLSYQFEQFF. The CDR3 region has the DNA TGCAGCGTTGTTCTATCCTACCAGTTTGAGCAGTTCTTC.

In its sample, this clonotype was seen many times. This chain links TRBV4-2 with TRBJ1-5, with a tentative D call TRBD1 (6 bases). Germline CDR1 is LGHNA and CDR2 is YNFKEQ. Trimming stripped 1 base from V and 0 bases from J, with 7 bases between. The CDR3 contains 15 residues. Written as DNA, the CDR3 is TGTGCCAGCAGCCAAGGGGGGGCTAGCAATCAGCCCCAGCATTTT. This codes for CASSQGGASNQPQHF.

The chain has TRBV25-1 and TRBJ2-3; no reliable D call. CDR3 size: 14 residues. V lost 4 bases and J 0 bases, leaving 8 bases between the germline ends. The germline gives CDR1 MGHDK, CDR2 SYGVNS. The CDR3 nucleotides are TGTGCCAGCAGTGCCCCGGCCAGCACAGATACGCAGTATTTT. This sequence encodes CASSAPASTDTQYF.

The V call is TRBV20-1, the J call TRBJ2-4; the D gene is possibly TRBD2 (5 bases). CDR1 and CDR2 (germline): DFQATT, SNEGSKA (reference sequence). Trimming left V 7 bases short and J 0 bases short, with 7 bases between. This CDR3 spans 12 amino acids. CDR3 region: CSVGLAKNIQYF. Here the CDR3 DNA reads TGCAGTGTCGGACTAGCCAAAAACATTCAGTACTTC.

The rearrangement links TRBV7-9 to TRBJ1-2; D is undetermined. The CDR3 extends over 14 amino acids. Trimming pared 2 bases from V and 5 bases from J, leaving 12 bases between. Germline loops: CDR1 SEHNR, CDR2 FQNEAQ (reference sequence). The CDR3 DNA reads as TGTGCCAGCAGCTTACAGGCGGCCTCATATGGCTACACCTTC. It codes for CASSLQAASYGYTF.

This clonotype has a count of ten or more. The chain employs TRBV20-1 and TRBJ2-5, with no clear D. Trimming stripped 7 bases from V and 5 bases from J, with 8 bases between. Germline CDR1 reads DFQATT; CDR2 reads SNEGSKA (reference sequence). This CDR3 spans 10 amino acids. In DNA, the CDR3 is TGCAGTGTGGTTCGGGAGACCCAGTACTTC. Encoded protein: CSVVRETQYF.

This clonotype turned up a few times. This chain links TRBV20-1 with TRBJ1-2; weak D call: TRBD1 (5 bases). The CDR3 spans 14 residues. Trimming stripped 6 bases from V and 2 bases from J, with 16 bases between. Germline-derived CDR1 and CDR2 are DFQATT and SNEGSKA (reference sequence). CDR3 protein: CSAHLDRPNYGYTF. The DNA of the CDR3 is TGCAGTGCCCACCTCGACAGACCCAACTATGGCTACACCTTC.

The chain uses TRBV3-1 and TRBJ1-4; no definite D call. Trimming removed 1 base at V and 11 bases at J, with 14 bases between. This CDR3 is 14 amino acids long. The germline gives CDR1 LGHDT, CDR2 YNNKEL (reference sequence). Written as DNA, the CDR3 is TGTGCCAGCAGCCAAGGTCGGACGGGGAGGAAACTGTTTTTT. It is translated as CASSQGRTGRKLFF.

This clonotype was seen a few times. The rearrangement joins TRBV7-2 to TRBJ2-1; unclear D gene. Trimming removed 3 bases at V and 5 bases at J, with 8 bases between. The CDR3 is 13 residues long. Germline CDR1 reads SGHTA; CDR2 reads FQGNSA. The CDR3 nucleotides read TGTGCCAGCAGCTTCCCCTTAAACAATGAGCAGTTCTTC. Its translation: CASSFPLNNEQFF.

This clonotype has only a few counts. The CDR3 DNA is TGCAGTGCCACCCCGTGGGACACATACACAGATACGCAGTATTTT. Its protein is CSATPWDTYTDTQYF. The chain joins TRBV20-1 to TRBJ2-3; maybe TRBD1 (6 bases). V gave up 6 bases and J gave up 2 bases, with 18 bases separating them. Germline V CDR1 and CDR2: DFQATT, SNEGSKA (reference sequence). This CDR3 region has 15 residues.

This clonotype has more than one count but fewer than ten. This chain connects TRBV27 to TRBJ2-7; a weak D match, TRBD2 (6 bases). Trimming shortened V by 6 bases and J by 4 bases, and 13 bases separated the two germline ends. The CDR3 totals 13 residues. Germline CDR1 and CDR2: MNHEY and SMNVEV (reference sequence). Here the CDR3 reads CASRKAGPYEQYF. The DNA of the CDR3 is TGTGCCAGCAGGAAGGCGGGACCGTACGAGCAGTACTTC.

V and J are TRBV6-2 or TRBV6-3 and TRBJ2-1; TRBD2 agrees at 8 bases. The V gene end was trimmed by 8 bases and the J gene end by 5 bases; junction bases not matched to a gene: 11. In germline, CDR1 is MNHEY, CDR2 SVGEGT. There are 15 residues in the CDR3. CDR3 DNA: TGTGCCAGCTCATCTAGCGGGCTGACACACAATGAGCAGTTCTTC. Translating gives CASSSSGLTHNEQFF.

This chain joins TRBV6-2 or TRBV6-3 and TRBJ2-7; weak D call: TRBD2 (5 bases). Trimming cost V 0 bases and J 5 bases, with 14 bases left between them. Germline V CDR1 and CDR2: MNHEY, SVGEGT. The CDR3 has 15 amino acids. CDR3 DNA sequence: TGTGCCAGCAGTTACTCCGGGCGGGTAGGCCACGAGCAGTACTTC. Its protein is CASSYSGRVGHEQYF.

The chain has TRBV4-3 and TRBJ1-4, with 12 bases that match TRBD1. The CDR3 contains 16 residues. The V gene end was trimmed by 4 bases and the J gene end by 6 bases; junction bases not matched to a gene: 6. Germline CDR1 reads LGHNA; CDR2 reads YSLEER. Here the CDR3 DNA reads TGCGCCAGCAGCCTTGGGACAGGGGGCGAGGATGAAAAACTGTTTTTT. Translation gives CASSLGTGGEDEKLFF.

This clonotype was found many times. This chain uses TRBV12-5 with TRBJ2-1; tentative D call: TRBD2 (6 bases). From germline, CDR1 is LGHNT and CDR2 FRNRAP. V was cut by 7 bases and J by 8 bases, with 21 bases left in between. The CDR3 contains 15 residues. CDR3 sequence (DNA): TGTGCTAGTGCCACTTCTGGGGGAGGCGGGCATGAGCAGTTCTTC. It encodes CASATSGGGGHEQFF.

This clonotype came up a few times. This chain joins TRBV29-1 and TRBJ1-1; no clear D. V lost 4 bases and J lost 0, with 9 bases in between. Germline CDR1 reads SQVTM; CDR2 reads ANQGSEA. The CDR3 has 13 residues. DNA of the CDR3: TGCAGCGTTGCCGGGATTATGAACACTGAAGCTTTCTTT. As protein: CSVAGIMNTEAFF.

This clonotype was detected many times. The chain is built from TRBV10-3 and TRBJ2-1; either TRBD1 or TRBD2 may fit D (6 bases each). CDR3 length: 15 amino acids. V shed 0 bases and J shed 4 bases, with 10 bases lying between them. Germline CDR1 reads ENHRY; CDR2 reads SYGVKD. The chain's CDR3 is CAISESGGAYNEQFF. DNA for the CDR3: TGTGCCATCAGTGAGTCGGGGGGCGCTTACAATGAGCAGTTCTTC.

As DNA, the CDR3 is TGTGCCAGCAGTTACGACAGAACGAACAATGAGCAGTTCTTC. Amino acids: CASSYDRTNNEQFF. The V call is TRBV6-5, the J call TRBJ2-1; maybe TRBD1 (5 bases). This CDR3 is 14 amino acids long. Between the trimmed V and J ends, which lost 2 bases and 5 bases, there was a span of 10 bases. The germline CDR1 and CDR2 sequences are MNHEY and SVGAGI.